This record looks at one T cell receptor (beta chain) sequence and its context. Per the study methods: How many nucleated cells were present was estimated from reference gene primer amplification. TCRdb keeps only in-frame clones here, not all; method: immunoSEQ multiplex PCR. From that table come the V and J calls and clone size; the DNA was used to work out D and trimming. The sample lists about 220,000 clones, over 75% occurring once. This specimen comes from a study of blood T cell repertoires in COVID-19. About the study: Samples representing acute and convalescent COVID-19 were sourced from the United States, Italy and Spain. Nucleic acid was either cDNA or gDNA, and it came from T cells, B-cell-depleted T cells, or PBMCs.

The receptor's source is a man aged 35-49 years with active or convalescent COVID-19. Sequencing was done on a sample of peripheral blood.

CDR3 in DNA: TGTGCCAGCAGTTTATCGTTGCGGGGACAGGACGCTTATGGCTACACCTTC. This sequence encodes CASSLSLRGQDAYGYTF. The rearrangement uses TRBV27 and TRBJ1-2; 8 nucleotides line up with TRBD1. Germline CDR1 reads MNHEY; CDR2 reads SMNVEV (reference sequence). The V segment lost 0 bases and the J segment 5 bases; nucleotides outside the gene matches: 11. The CDR3 consists of 17 residues.